Listed here are 28 T cell receptor beta chains from one sample, sequenced in a study of shared clonotypes between healthy human individuals. Method: immunoSEQ multiplex PCR; TCRdb's copy keeps in-frame clones and lacks some. The repertoire has 2 million to 2.5 million clones, roughly 95% of them found once; the top ten carry 0.13%. The sample taken for sequencing was naive CD4+ T cells sorted from blood. Stated subset: CD45RA+ positively selected. The source is a man younger than 35 in good health.

The chain combines TRBV9 with TRBJ1-4; TRBD1 agrees at 8 bases. Trimming took 4 bases from V and 7 from J; bases not matched to a gene: 6. The CDR3 has 14 amino acids. Per germline, CDR1 SGDLS and CDR2 YYNGEE. CDR3 in amino acids: CASSPQGQGEKLFF. Here the CDR3 DNA reads TGTGCCAGCAGCCCCCAAGGACAGGGTGAAAAACTGTTTTTT.

This clone has just one count. The chain uses TRBV29-1 and TRBJ1-1, with D possibly matching TRBD1 (5 bases). The V and J ends lost 4 bases and 4 bases respectively, with 16 bases between them. The germline gives CDR1 SQVTM, CDR2 ANQGSEA. CDR3 length: 14 residues. The CDR3 DNA reads TGCAGCGTTGGGCGTGACAGTGGTTCCACTGAAGCTTTCTTT. Translating gives CSVGRDSGSTEAFF.

Concerning this clone itself: The same CDR3 can be traced to other DNA sequences in this sample. The chain combines TRBV5-4 with TRBJ2-2; maybe TRBD2 (6 bases). V gave up 0 bases and J gave up 2 bases, with 11 bases separating them. The CDR3 covers 16 residues. Germline CDR1 reads SGHNT; CDR2 reads YYREEE (reference sequence). CDR3 region: CASSLGAGVNTGELFF. The CDR3 DNA follows: TGTGCCAGCAGCTTGGGAGCGGGTGTTAACACCGGGGAGCTGTTTTTT.

CDR3 loop: CASGAGTGVLYEQYF. The CDR3 region has the DNA TGTGCCAGCGGAGCCGGGACAGGGGTTCTCTACGAGCAGTACTTC. This chain joins TRBV11-1 and TRBJ2-7; TRBD1 matches 10 bases. The CDR3 covers 15 residues. The J segment lost 3 bases and the V segment lost 8 bases, leaving 10 bases of the junction unmatched. Germline V gene data show CDR1 as SGHAT and CDR2 as FQDESV (reference sequence).

This clone was detected once. The chain recombines TRBV30 with TRBJ1-6; 9 bases agree with TRBD1. Germline CDR1 reads GTSNPN; CDR2 reads SVGIG (reference sequence). The CDR3 spans 14 residues. The ends lost 4 bases at V and 9 bases at J; junction bases unmatched: 7. The CDR3 nucleotides are TGTGCCTGGACCCCACAGGGGGCTGGTTCACCCCTCCACTTT. Its protein is CAWTPQGAGSPLHF.

The CDR3 coding sequence is TGTGCCAGCAGCCCGGGACACCTAGGGAACACTGAAGCTTTCTTT. Protein product: CASSPGHLGNTEAFF. The chain couples TRBV2 to TRBJ1-1, with D perhaps TRBD1 (6 bases). Germline V lookup: CDR1 SNHLY, CDR2 FYNNEI. Trimming shortened V by 6 bases and J by 1 base, and 15 bases separated the two germline ends. This CDR3 is built from 15 residues.

Concerning this clone: The identical CDR3 is also encoded by other nucleotide sequences in the sample. The DNA for the CDR3 is TGTGCCAGCTCGCCTCCCGGGACACCAAACACCGGGGAGCTGTTTTTT. This sequence encodes CASSPPGTPNTGELFF. This chain joins TRBV18 and TRBJ2-2, with D perhaps matching TRBD1 (6 bases). Trimming took 6 bases from V and 2 from J, leaving 16 bases between them. The CDR3 has 16 residues. Germline values: CDR1 KGHSH, CDR2 LQKENI.

The chain carries TRBV2 and TRBJ2-1; no firm D call. This CDR3 is 16 amino acids long. Deletions cut 6 bases from V and 8 bases from J, with 23 bases between. Germline CDR1 is SNHLY and CDR2 is FYNNEI. The DNA for the CDR3 is TGTGCCAGCAGGGACGAGACACCCTCTGATCAGGATGAGCAGTTCTTC. Its protein is CASRDETPSDQDEQFF. The full variable domain, completed using reference TRBV2 and TRBJ2-1, is EPEVTQTPSHQVTQMGQEVILRCVPISNHLYFYWYRQILGQKVEFLVSFYNNEISEKSEIFDDQFSVERPDGSNFTLKIRSTKLEDSAMYFCASRDETPSDQDEQFFGPGTRLTVL.

About this clone: Other DNA sequences in this specimen translate into the identical CDR3. The chain employs TRBV5-1 and TRBJ1-6; D may be TRBD1 (5 bases). This CDR3 comprises 14 residues. Between the trimmed V and J ends, which lost 0 bases and 6 bases, there was a span of 7 bases. Looked up from germline, CDR1 is SGHRS and CDR2 is YFSETQ. This chain's CDR3 is CASSLGQFNSPLHF. In nucleotides, the CDR3 is TGCGCCAGCAGCTTGGGACAGTTTAATTCACCCCTCCACTTT.

This clone was recorded once. This rearrangement joins TRBV2 to TRBJ2-3; D gene uncertain. Deletions cut 3 bases from V and 0 bases from J, with 4 bases between. CDR1 and CDR2 (germline): SNHLY, FYNNEI. This CDR3 contains 13 residues. DNA of the CDR3: TGTGCCAGCAGTGACGGGAGCACAGATACGCAGTATTTT. It encodes CASSDGSTDTQYF.

The V gene is TRBV11-2, the J gene TRBJ1-2; TRBD1 aligns across 12 bases. This CDR3 has 15 residues. V lost 4 bases, J lost 7 bases, and 7 bases stayed unmatched. Looked up from germline, CDR1 is SGHAT and CDR2 is FQNNGV. Here the CDR3 reads CASSWGQGADGGYTF. DNA of the CDR3: TGTGCCAGCAGCTGGGGACAGGGGGCGGATGGTGGCTACACCTTC.

The chain employs TRBV30 and TRBJ2-2; D unclear. Germline values: CDR1 GTSNPN, CDR2 SVGIG (reference sequence). The CDR3 covers 14 residues. With 0 bases removed from V and 5 bases from J, the gap between germline ends came to 10 bases. CDR3 nucleotide sequence: TGTGCCTGGAGTGTAAACCCCGAAACCGGGGAGCTGTTTTTT. Translated: CAWSVNPETGELFF.

The chain has TRBV18 and TRBJ1-1; D not certain. The CDR3 spans 15 residues. Trimming removed 3 bases from V and 5 bases from J, with 16 bases in between. Germline CDR1 is KGHSH and CDR2 is LQKENI. The CDR3 nucleotides read TGTGCCAGCTCACCGGAGTCGCTGGTGGGGACTGAAGCTTTCTTT. It translates to CASSPESLVGTEAFF.

V and J are TRBV7-8 and TRBJ2-5; D is ambiguous. This CDR3 comprises 15 residues. Germline V gene data show CDR1 as SGHVS and CDR2 as FQNEAQ. Trimming pared 1 base from V and 5 bases from J, leaving 14 bases between. The CDR3 nucleotides read TGTGCCAGCAGCTTAGATGGTGGGGTGGCGGAGACCCAGTACTTC. Amino acids: CASSLDGGVAETQYF.

In its sample, this clone was seen many times. The chain carries TRBV27 and TRBJ1-2; D remains unclear. This CDR3 comprises 13 residues. Per germline, CDR1 MNHEY and CDR2 SMNVEV (reference sequence). The ends were cut back, 1 base at V and 4 bases at J, with 7 bases in the middle. DNA of the CDR3: TGTGCCAGCAGTTTATTCCACAGCTATGGCTACACCTTC. This translates into CASSLFHSYGYTF.

The V and J genes are TRBV11-2 and TRBJ2-3; TRBD2 agrees at 10 bases. This CDR3 has 15 residues. With 6 bases clipped from V and 4 bases from J, the junction kept 7 bases outside the gene matches. CDR1 is SGHAT and CDR2 is FQNNGV in the germline V gene. DNA for the CDR3: TGTGCCAGCAGTCGCCTAGCGGGAGCGGCAGATACGCAGTATTTT. Translated, it gives CASSRLAGAADTQYF.

About this clone: At the DNA level, this CDR3 is encoded by other sequences in the same sample as well. The rearrangement uses TRBV30 and TRBJ1-5; 7 bases are a match to TRBD1. This CDR3 comprises 14 residues. CDR1 GTSNPN and CDR2 SVGIG come from the germline V gene (reference sequence). The V gene end was trimmed by 1 base and the J gene end by 3 bases; junction bases not matched to a gene: 3. The chain's CDR3 is CAWSADRDNQPQHF. In DNA form, the CDR3 reads TGTGCCTGGAGTGCAGACAGGGACAATCAGCCCCAGCATTTT.

A word on this clone: Other DNA variants within this sample encode the same CDR3. The J gene is TRBJ2-7, the V gene TRBV6-5, with D uncertain. CDR1 is MNHEY and CDR2 is SVGAGI in the germline V gene. The CDR3 is made up of 14 amino acids. With 3 bases removed from V and 1 base from J, the gap between germline ends came to 10 bases. The CDR3 sequence: CASSYSASSYEQYF. DNA for the CDR3: TGTGCCAGCAGTTATTCGGCGAGTTCCTACGAGCAGTACTTC.

V gene TRBV5-1 combines with J gene TRBJ2-2, with D possibly being TRBD2 (6 bases). The CDR3 loop spans 16 amino acids. CDR1 and CDR2 (germline): SGHRS, YFSETQ. Trimming left V 3 bases short and J 1 base short, with 13 bases between. CDR3 amino acids: CASSSIGGVNTGELFF. CDR3 bases: TGCGCCAGCAGCTCGATAGGCGGGGTGAACACCGGGGAGCTGTTTTTT.

J is TRBJ2-7 and V is TRBV5-1; 8 bases align to TRBD1. Germline V CDR1 and CDR2: SGHRS, YFSETQ. The ends lost 3 bases at V and 7 bases at J; junction bases unmatched: 9. There are 14 residues in the CDR3. CDR3 amino acids: CASSSRTGFGEQYF. CDR3 sequence (DNA): TGCGCCAGCAGCTCCAGGACAGGGTTCGGGGAGCAGTACTTC.

The V gene is TRBV5-1, the J gene TRBJ1-6; no reliable D call. Trimming removed 6 bases at V and 10 bases at J, with 17 bases between. The length of the CDR3 is 14 residues. Germline V gene sequence: CDR1 SGHRS, CDR2 YFSETQ. The CDR3 loop is CASTLGDFGSPLHF. CDR3 in DNA: TGCGCCAGCACACTTGGGGATTTTGGATCACCCCTCCACTTT. The entire variable domain, with the rest obtained from reference TRBV5-1 and TRBJ1-6, is as follows: KAGVTQTPRYLIKTRGQQVTLSCSPISGHRSVSWYQQTPGQGLQFLFEYFSETQRNKGNFPGRFSGRQFSNSRSEMNVSTLELGDSALYLCASTLGDFGSPLHFGNGTRLTVT.

The V and J genes are TRBV28 and TRBJ2-2, with D tentatively TRBD1 (6 bases). Between the trimmed V and J ends, which lost 5 bases and 5 bases, there was a span of 12 bases. CDR1 and CDR2 from the germline V gene are MDHEN and SYDVKM. The CDR3 has 14 amino acids. CDR3 amino acids: CASSTQQGTGELFF. DNA for the CDR3: TGTGCCAGCAGTACTCAACAGGGAACCGGGGAGCTGTTTTTT.

On this clone: This specimen includes other DNA sequences encoding the same CDR3. This chain uses TRBV4-1 with TRBJ2-5, with D possibly being TRBD1 (6 bases). Germline CDR1 reads MGHRA; CDR2 reads YSYEKL. The CDR3 runs to 14 residues. Trimming stripped 1 base from V and 2 bases from J, with 8 bases between. CDR3 bases: TGCGCCAGCAGCCAAGTGGACAGACAAGAGACCCAGTACTTC. It encodes CASSQVDRQETQYF.

The chain has TRBV5-6 and TRBJ2-7; D may be TRBD2 (5 bases). V dropped 0 bases and J dropped 1 base, with 8 bases sitting between them. Germline V lookup: CDR1 SGHDT, CDR2 YYEEEE. This CDR3 has 14 amino acids. The CDR3, as DNA: TGTGCCAGCAGCTTGGCGGGGTTTTCCTACGAGCAGTACTTC. Translating gives CASSLAGFSYEQYF. Supplemented by reference TRBV5-6 and TRBJ2-7, the full variable domain reads DAGVTQSPTHLIKTRGQQVTLRCSPKSGHDTVSWYQQALGQGPQFIFQYYEEEERQRGNFPDRFSGHQFPNYSSELNVNALLLGDSALYLCASSLAGFSYEQYFGPGTRLTVT.

The chain carries TRBV5-1 and TRBJ2-7; the D gene is possibly TRBD1 (5 bases). This CDR3 spans 16 amino acids. The germline V gene has CDR1 SGHRS and CDR2 YFSETQ. V was pared by 4 bases and J by 2 bases, with 19 bases between. For the CDR3, the DNA is TGCGCCAGCAGCACAACGGTAGATAGGACACCCTACGAGCAGTACTTC. Encoded protein: CASSTTVDRTPYEQYF.

The rearrangement uses TRBV5-1 and TRBJ2-7; 11 positions match TRBD2. CDR1 and CDR2 from the germline V gene are SGHRS and YFSETQ. CDR3 length: 15 amino acids. J was trimmed by 6 bases and V by 4 bases; bases with no gene match: 9. This chain's CDR3 is CASSILAGGPGEQYF. The CDR3 bases are TGCGCCAGCAGCATTTTAGCGGGAGGGCCCGGCGAGCAGTACTTC.

The gene calls are TRBV18 and TRBJ2-5; D is perhaps TRBD2 (7 bases). The CDR3 spans 16 residues. The ends were cut back, 3 bases at V and 2 bases at J, with 16 bases in the middle. Germline CDR1 reads KGHSH; CDR2 reads LQKENI. CDR3 protein: CASSPSRGPPQETQYF. The CDR3 DNA sequence: TGTGCCAGCTCACCGTCGCGGGGGCCTCCACAAGAGACCCAGTACTTC.

As regards this clone: The same CDR3 arises from other DNA sequences in this sample as well. The chain joins TRBV28 to TRBJ1-5, with D unresolved. This CDR3 is 12 amino acids long. The germline gives CDR1 MDHEN, CDR2 SYDVKM. V lost 2 bases and J 5 bases, leaving 4 bases between the germline ends. CDR3 sequence: CASSLLYQPQHF. CDR3 DNA sequence: TGTGCCAGCAGTTTACTCTATCAGCCCCAGCATTTT. Variable domain in full (rest from reference TRBV28 and TRBJ1-5): DVKVTQSSRYLVKRTGEKVFLECVQDMDHENMFWYRQDPGLGLRLIYFSYDVKMKEKGDIPEGYSVSREKKERFSLILESASTNQTSMYLCASSLLYQPQHFGDGTRLSIL.